This TCR beta chain was sequenced during a study of cytomegalovirus exposure and HLA in healthy donors. CDR3 length: 13 amino acids. The junction had 13 bases not matched to a gene; V was cut back by 4 bases and J by 15 bases. Germline CDR1 SGHRS, CDR2 YFSETQ. Only a few counts were recorded for this clone. Its antigen is as yet unknown. PCR employed 60 Vbeta and 13 Jbeta primers. Method: immunoSEQ multiplex PCR; TCRdb's copy keeps in-frame clones and lacks some. Altogether 150,000 to 200,000 clones are present, about three quarters being singletons, with the ten largest covering 2.5% to 4%. Study conclusions and caveats: The study listed 150 to 200 cytomegalovirus-associated TCR beta chains. A later analysis found TCR association rates differed by HLA locus, highest for DRB1 and lowest for HLA-C.

Sequencing was done on a sample of PBMCs. The chain is built from TRBV5-1 and TRBJ2-1; 7 nucleotides match TRBD1. The sequence was obtained from a female donor in good health and CMV-seronegative. Written as DNA, the CDR3 is TGCGCCAGCAGCACCGGACAGGTTACGAGCCCGTTCTTC. Translating gives CASSTGQVTSPFF.